What follows are 3 T cell receptor beta chains derived from one specimen sequenced in a study of human T cells and chemical hapten exposure (dated by TCRdb to about 2021). The time point label, as the study defines it: patch test 1, 2 weeks after DPC sensitization. Taken with the paper, the label for treatment or condition translates to: therapeutic diphenylcyclopropenone sensitization with weekly scalp DPC. The library relied on RACE. TCRdb records NextSeq 500 as the sequencer. The raw public reads went through TCRdb reprocessing: fastp at Q25, MiXCR clone calling, in-frame beta chains kept. CDR3 protein sequences are deduplicated, and each keeps its most common genes and DNA. In all, the sample holds roughly 180,000 distinct CDR3 sequences, and 20% to 25% of those were seen once. 6.7% of the sample rests with the top ten. Sequences were derived from whole blood, sampled in connection with sensitization to the hapten diphenylcyclopropenone (DPC). These receptors all come from a woman in her fifties or sixties with alopecia areata. Some clones in this sample may be carry-over from other donors' samples.

This clonotype was counted a few times. The rearrangement joins TRBV4-2 to TRBJ2-1; 10 positions match TRBD2. The germline CDR1 and CDR2 sequences are LGHNA and YNFKEQ. V gave up 4 bases and J gave up 5 bases; unmatched junction bases: 5. The CDR3 sequence is 15 residues long. Here the CDR3 reads CASSRGLAADNEQFF. The CDR3 nucleotides are TGTGCCAGCAGCCGCGGACTAGCGGCGGACAATGAGCAGTTCTTC.

This clonotype was seen only a few times. DNA of the CDR3: TGTGCCATCAGTGGGACTAGTTACAATGAGCAGTTCTTC. Encoded protein: CAISGTSYNEQFF. The chain combines TRBV10-3 with TRBJ2-1, with TRBD2 matching over 7 bases. J lost 4 bases, V lost 4 bases, and 1 base had no gene match. This CDR3 is built from 13 residues. The germline V gene has CDR1 ENHRY and CDR2 SYGVKD.

This clonotype was seen a handful of times. J is TRBJ2-7 and V is TRBV7-6, with 7 bases aligning to TRBD2. Germline V gene lookup returns CDR1 SGHVS and CDR2 FNYEAQ. The V segment lost 6 bases and the J segment 6 bases; nucleotides outside the gene matches: 11. CDR3 length: 14 residues. The CDR3, as DNA: TGTGCCAGCAGGCGAGGGCGGGAGTACGGCGAGCAGTACTTC. Protein product: CASRRGREYGEQYF.